The TCR beta chain described here comes from a study of cytomegalovirus exposure and HLA in healthy donors. The PCR had 60 Vbeta and 13 Jbeta primers. Libraries were prepared by immunoSEQ multiplex PCR; TCRdb keeps only in-frame clonotypes and omits some of them. The sample consists of about 190,000 clones, approximately 82% of them appearing once. Study results and caveats: Later analysis identified about 15,000 TCR beta sequences associated with HLA alleles, using a false discovery rate threshold of 0.05. Evidence from a later analysis indicated that most CMV-associated TCR beta chains looked HLA-restricted. Several of the most significant clusters were apparently associated with common viral pathogens in a later analysis.

As for this clone: What it binds is not known.

CDR3 length: 16 residues. The germline gives CDR1 SGHRS, CDR2 YFSETQ. The chain carries TRBV5-1 and TRBJ2-5, with TRBD1 matching 9 bases. The J call is in doubt because the DNA end fits TRBJ2-7 better. The clonotype originates from a woman under 30 in good health and CMV-seropositive. Material for sequencing was PBMCs. This CDR3 is CASSQYPGTGSYEQYF. The CDR3 DNA reads as TGCGCCAGCAGCCAATACCCCGGGACAGGGAGCTACGAGCAGTACTTC.